This T cell receptor beta chain was recorded in a study of OX40 agonist ivuxolimab in advanced cancers. Points from the study as a whole: Among the lowest peripheral clonal expansion occurred in 0.1-3.0 mg/kg partial responders.

The sample holds a few counts of this clone. Its antigen remains unknown. TCRdb's table, derived via immunoSEQ multiplex PCR, lists solely in-frame clones and lacks some. The sample includes approximately 40,000 clones, approximately 80% seen only once; the top ten take 6.5% to 8%. From germline, CDR1 is SNHLY and CDR2 FYNNEI. The CDR3 runs to 16 residues. J lost 0 bases, V lost 7 bases, and 9 bases had no gene match. This chain joins TRBV2 and TRBJ1-5, with 7 nucleotides matching TRBD1. Sequencing was performed on CD4+ or CD8+ T cells sorted from blood, taken in a trial of the OX40 agonist ivuxolimab. This clonotype was obtained from an adult with an advanced solid tumor such as melanoma, head and neck, liver or kidney cancer. This CDR3 is CASTAQGGRSNQPQHF. CDR3 bases: TGTGCCAGCACGGCTCAGGGGGGCCGTAGCAATCAGCCCCAGCATTTT.